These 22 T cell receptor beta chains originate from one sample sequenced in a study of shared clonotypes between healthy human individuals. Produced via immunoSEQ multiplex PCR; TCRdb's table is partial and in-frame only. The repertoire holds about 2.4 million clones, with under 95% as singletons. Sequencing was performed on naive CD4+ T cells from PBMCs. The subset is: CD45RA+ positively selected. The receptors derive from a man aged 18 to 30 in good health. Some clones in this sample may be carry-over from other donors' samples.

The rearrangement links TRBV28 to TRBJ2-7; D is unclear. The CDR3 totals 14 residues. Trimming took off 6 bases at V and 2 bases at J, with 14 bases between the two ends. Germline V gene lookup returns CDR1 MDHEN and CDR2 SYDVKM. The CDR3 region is CASRDGRTPYEQYF. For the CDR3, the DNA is TGTGCCAGCAGGGACGGAAGGACGCCCTACGAGCAGTACTTC.

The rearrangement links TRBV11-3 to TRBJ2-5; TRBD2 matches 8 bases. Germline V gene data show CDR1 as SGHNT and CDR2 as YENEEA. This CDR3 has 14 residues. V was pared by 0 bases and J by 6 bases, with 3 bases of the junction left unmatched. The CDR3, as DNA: TGTGCCAGCAGCTTAGAGTCGGGAGGGCAGACCCAGTACTTC. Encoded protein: CASSLESGGQTQYF.

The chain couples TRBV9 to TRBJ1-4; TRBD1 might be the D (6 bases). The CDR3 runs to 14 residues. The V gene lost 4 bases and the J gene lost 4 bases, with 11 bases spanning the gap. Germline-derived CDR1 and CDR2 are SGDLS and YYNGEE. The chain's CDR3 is CASSITGSNEKLFF. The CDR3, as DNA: TGTGCCAGCAGCATAACAGGGAGTAATGAAAAACTGTTTTTT.

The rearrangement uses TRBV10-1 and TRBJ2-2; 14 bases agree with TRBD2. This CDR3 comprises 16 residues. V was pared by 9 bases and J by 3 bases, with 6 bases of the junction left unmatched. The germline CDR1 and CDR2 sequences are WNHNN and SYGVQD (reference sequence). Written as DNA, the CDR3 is TGCGCCAGGGGACTAGCGGGAGATGGCGACACCGGGGAGCTGTTTTTT. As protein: CARGLAGDGDTGELFF.

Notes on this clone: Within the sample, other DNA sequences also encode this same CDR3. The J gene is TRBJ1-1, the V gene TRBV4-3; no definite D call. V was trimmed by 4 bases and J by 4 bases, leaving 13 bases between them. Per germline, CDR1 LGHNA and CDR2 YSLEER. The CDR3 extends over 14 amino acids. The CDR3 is CASSPLIRGTEAFF. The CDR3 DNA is TGCGCCAGCAGCCCCTTAATTAGAGGCACTGAAGCTTTCTTT.

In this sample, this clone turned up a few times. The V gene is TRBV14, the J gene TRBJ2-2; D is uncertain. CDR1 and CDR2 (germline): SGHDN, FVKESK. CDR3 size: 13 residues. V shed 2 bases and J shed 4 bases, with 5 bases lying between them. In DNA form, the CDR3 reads TGTGCCAGCAGCCAACGGTTCACCGGGGAGCTGTTTTTT. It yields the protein CASSQRFTGELFF.

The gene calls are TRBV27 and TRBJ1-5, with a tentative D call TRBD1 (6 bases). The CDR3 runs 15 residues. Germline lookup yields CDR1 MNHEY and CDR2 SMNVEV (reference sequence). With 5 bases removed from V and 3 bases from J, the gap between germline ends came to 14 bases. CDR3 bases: TGTGCCAGCAGTGAAAGTGGACAGAACAATCAGCCCCAGCATTTT. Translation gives CASSESGQNNQPQHF.

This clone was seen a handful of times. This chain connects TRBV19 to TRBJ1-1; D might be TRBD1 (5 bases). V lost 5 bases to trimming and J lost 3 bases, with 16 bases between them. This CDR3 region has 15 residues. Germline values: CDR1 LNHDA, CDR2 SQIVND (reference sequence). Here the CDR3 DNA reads TGTGCCAGTAGTGTCTATCAGGGCGAGGACACTGAAGCTTTCTTT. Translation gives CASSVYQGEDTEAFF.

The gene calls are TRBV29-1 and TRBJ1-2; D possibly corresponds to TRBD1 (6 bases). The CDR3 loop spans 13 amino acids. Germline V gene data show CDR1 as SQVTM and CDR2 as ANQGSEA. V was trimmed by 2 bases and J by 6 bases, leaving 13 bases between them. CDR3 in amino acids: CSVERGVGHGYTF. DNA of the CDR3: TGCAGCGTTGAAAGGGGGGTTGGCCATGGCTACACCTTC.

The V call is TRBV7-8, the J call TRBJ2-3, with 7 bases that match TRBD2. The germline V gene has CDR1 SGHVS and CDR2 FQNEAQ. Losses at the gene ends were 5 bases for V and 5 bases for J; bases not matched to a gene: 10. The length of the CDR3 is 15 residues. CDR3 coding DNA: TGTGCCAGCAGCCTAAGGGAGATAGCGGGAGATACGCAGTATTTT. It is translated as CASSLREIAGDTQYF.

The CDR3 is CASSLVLAGGGYNEQFF. As DNA, the CDR3 is TGCGCCAGCAGCTTGGTTCTAGCGGGAGGGGGGTACAATGAGCAGTTCTTC. This sequence joins TRBV5-1 and TRBJ2-1; TRBD2 aligns across 12 bases. This CDR3 has 17 amino acids. CDR1 and CDR2 from the germline V gene are SGHRS and YFSETQ. V shed 0 bases, J shed 4 bases, and the junction held 5 bases outside the gene matches.

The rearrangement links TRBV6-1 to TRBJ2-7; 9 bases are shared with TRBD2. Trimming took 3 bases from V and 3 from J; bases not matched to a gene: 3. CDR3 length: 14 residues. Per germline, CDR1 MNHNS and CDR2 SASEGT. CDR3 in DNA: TGTGCCAGCAGTGATACTAGCGGGTTCTACGAGCAGTACTTC. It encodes CASSDTSGFYEQYF.

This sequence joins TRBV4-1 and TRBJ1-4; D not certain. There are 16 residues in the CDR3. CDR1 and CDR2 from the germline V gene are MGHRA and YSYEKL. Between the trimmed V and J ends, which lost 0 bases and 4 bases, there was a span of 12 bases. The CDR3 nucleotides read TGCGCCAGCAGCCAAGATTCGTCGAAGGATAATGAAAAACTGTTTTTT. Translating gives CASSQDSSKDNEKLFF.

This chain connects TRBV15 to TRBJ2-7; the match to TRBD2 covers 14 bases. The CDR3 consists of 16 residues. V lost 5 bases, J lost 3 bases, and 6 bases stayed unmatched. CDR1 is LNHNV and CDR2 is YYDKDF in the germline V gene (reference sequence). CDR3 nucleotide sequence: TGTGCCACCAGCGTGGGACTAGCGGGAGTAGGCTACGAGCAGTACTTC. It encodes CATSVGLAGVGYEQYF.

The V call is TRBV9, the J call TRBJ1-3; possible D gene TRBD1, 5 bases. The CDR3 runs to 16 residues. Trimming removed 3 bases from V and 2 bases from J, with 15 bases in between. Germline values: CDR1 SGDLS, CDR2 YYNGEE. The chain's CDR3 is CASSGGTPGAGNTIYF. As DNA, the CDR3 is TGTGCCAGCAGCGGCGGGACTCCCGGGGCTGGAAACACCATATATTTT.

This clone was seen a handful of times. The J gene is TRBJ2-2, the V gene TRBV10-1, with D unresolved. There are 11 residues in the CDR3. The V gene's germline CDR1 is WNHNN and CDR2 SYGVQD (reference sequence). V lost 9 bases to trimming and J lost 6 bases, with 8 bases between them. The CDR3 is CARHWSGELFF. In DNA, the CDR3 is TGCGCCAGACATTGGTCCGGGGAGCTGTTTTTT.

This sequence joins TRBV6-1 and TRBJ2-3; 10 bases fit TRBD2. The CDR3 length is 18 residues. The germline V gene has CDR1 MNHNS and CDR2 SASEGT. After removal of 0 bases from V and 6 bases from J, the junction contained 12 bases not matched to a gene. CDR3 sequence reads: CASSEASVAGGVIDTQYF. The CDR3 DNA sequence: TGTGCCAGCAGTGAAGCGTCAGTAGCGGGAGGTGTAATTGATACGCAGTATTTT.

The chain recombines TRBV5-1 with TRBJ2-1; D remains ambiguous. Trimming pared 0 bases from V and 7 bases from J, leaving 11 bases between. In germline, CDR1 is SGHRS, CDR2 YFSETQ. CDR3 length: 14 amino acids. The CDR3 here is CASSLVVVENEQFF. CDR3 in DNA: TGCGCCAGCAGCTTGGTAGTAGTGGAAAATGAGCAGTTCTTC. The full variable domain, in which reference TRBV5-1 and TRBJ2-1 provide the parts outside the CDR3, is KAGVTQTPRYLIKTRGQQVTLSCSPISGHRSVSWYQQTPGQGLQFLFEYFSETQRNKGNFPGRFSGRQFSNSRSEMNVSTLELGDSALYLCASSLVVVENEQFFGPGTRLTVL.

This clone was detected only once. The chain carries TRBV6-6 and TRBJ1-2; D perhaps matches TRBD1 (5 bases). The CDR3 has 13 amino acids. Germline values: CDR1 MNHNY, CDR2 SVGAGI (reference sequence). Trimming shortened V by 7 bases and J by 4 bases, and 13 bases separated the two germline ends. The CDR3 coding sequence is TGTGCCAGCACCAGACGGCAGGGCTATGGCTACACCTTC. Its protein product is CASTRRQGYGYTF.

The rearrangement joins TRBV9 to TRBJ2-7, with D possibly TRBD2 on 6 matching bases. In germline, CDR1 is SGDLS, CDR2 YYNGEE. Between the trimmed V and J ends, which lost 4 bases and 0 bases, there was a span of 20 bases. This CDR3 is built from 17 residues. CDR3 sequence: CASSPSIAGPSSYEQYF. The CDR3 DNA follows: TGTGCCAGCAGCCCTAGCATTGCGGGGCCGAGCTCCTACGAGCAGTACTTC.

Written as DNA, the CDR3 is TGTGCCAGCAGCGAAGGACTAGCAGGCTACGAGCAGTACTTC. It encodes CASSEGLAGYEQYF. The chain recombines TRBV5-4 with TRBJ2-7, with 8 bases fitting TRBD2. CDR1 is SGHNT and CDR2 is YYREEE in the germline V gene (reference sequence). The CDR3 runs 14 residues. V was clipped by 4 bases and J by 3 bases; unmatched bases: 6. The entire variable domain, with the rest obtained from reference TRBV5-4 and TRBJ2-7, is as follows: ETGVTQSPTHLIKTRGQQVTLRCSSQSGHNTVSWYQQALGQGPQFIFQYYREEENGRGNFPPRFSGLQFPNYSSELNVNALELDDSALYLCASSEGLAGYEQYFGPGTRLTVT.

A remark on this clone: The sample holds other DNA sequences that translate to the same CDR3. CDR3 region: CASSLRQNSYEQYF. In nucleotides, the CDR3 is TGTGCCAGCAGCTTGCGTCAGAACTCCTACGAGCAGTACTTC. The rearrangement links TRBV5-4 to TRBJ2-7; no clear D gene. CDR3 size: 14 residues. The germline gives CDR1 SGHNT, CDR2 YYREEE (reference sequence). V was pared by 1 base and J by 0 bases, with 8 bases between.